Described below is a single TCR beta chain sequence and its context. Some clones are missing from TCRdb's copy, which holds only in-frame ones; the method was immunoSEQ multiplex PCR. The sample shows 110,000 to 150,000 clones, around 81% of them seen only once. The data originate from a study of blood T cell repertoires in COVID-19. Overall study: PBMCs, B-cell-depleted T cells, or T cells were the source of the cDNA or gDNA that made up the material.

Germline lookup yields CDR1 SGHVS and CDR2 FNYEAQ. V lost 6 bases, J lost 4 bases, and 10 bases stayed unmatched. The CDR3 is made up of 15 amino acids. Source material: peripheral blood. The source of this sequence is a human donor in a cohort sampled during active COVID-19. The V gene is TRBV7-6, the J gene TRBJ2-7; 9 nucleotides align to TRBD1. The CDR3 loop reads CASREGTGTFYEQYF. The CDR3 DNA sequence: TGTGCCAGCAGAGAAGGGACAGGGACTTTTTACGAGCAGTACTTC.